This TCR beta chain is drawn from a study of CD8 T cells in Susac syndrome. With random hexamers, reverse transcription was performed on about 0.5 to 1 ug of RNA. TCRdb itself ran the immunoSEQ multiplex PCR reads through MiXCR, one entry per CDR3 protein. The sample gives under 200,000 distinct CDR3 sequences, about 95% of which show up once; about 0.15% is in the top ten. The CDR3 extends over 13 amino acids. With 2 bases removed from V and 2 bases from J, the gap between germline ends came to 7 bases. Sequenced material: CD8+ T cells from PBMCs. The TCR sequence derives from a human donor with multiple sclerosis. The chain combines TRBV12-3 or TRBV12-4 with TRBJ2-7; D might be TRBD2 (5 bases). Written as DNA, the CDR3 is TGTGCCAGCAGTTTAAACGGGGCCTACGAGCAGTACTTC. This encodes CASSLNGAYEQYF.